These T cell receptor beta chains were read from a single sample in a study of CD8+ T cells in alopecia areata. The method was immunoSEQ multiplex PCR; TCRdb's version includes in-frame clones alone and lacks a portion of them. In the table there are 150,000 to 200,000 clones, more than 50% of which are singletons. The input for sequencing was CD4+ T cells sorted from blood, taken at week 24, from a patient treated with tofacitinib. The receptors shown here come from a human donor with alopecia areata. The CDR3 runs from the conserved cysteine through the conserved F or W. The order of the fields is V gene, J gene, clone size, D gene, CDR3 protein, CDR3 DNA. The D gene is left open where the match is weak. Not every row has a clone size; where given, it reads once, few, many or a size class.

V: TRBV7-2; J: TRBJ2-1; size: -; D: -; CDR3: CASSALLNEQFF; DNA: TGTGCCAGCAGCGCACTCCTCAATGAGCAGTTCTTC
V: TRBV6-1; J: TRBJ2-1; size: -; D: -; CDR3: CASSELTYNEQFF; DNA: TGTGCCAGCAGTGAACTAACCTACAATGAGCAGTTCTTC
V: TRBV7-2; J: TRBJ1-1; size: -; D: -; CDR3: CASTIPLRNTEAFF; DNA: TGTGCCAGCACTATTCCCCTTCGGAACACTGAAGCTTTCTTT
V: TRBV27; J: TRBJ2-7; size: -; D: TRBD2; CDR3: CASSRTGLALNYEQYF; DNA: TGTGCCAGCAGTCGAACCGGACTAGCGCTGAACTACGAGCAGTACTTC
V: TRBV14; J: TRBJ2-7; size: once; D: -; CDR3: CASSHDPSSEQYF; DNA: TGTGCCAGCAGCCACGACCCTAGCTCCGAGCAGTACTTC
V: TRBV29-1; J: TRBJ2-7; size: -; D: -; CDR3: CSVEEGSEQYF; DNA: TGCAGCGTTGAAGAGGGGTCCGAGCAGTACTTC
V: TRBV15; J: TRBJ1-5; size: -; D: -; CDR3: CATSRGRGSSNQPQHF; DNA: TGTGCCACCAGCCGAGGGCGGGGATCTAGCAATCAGCCCCAGCATTTT
V: TRBV18; J: TRBJ2-3; size: -; D: -; CDR3: CASPRRETSTDTQYF; DNA: TGTGCCAGCCCTAGGAGGGAGACTAGCACAGATACGCAGTATTTT
V: TRBV30; J: TRBJ1-5; size: -; D: -; CDR3: CAWVQGPNQPQHF; DNA: TGTGCCTGGGTCCAGGGGCCTAATCAGCCCCAGCATTTT
V: TRBV4-3; J: TRBJ1-2; size: few; D: TRBD1; CDR3: CASSQVTMPGGKNYGYTF; DNA: TGCGCCAGCAGCCAAGTTACAATGCCAGGGGGAAAAAACTATGGCTACACCTTC
V: TRBV25-1; J: TRBJ2-1; size: -; D: TRBD2; CDR3: CASSVSGTNSGGKQFF; DNA: TGTGCCAGCAGTGTCAGCGGCACTAATAGCGGGGGGAAGCAGTTCTTC
V: TRBV29-1; J: TRBJ1-1; size: few; D: TRBD1; CDR3: CSVVLQGAGHTEAFF; DNA: TGCAGCGTTGTGCTCCAGGGGGCTGGGCACACTGAAGCTTTCTTT
V: TRBV5-1; J: TRBJ1-1; size: -; D: TRBD1; CDR3: CASSSRTGGRTEAFF; DNA: TGCGCCAGCAGCTCAAGGACAGGGGGCAGGACTGAAGCTTTCTTT
V: TRBV11-3; J: TRBJ2-3; size: few; D: -; CDR3: CASSFTRGTDTQYF; DNA: TGTGCCAGCAGTTTTACCAGGGGTACAGATACGCAGTATTTT
V: TRBV6-5; J: TRBJ2-7; size: few; D: TRBD2; CDR3: CASRSAGGPYEQYF; DNA: TGTGCCAGCAGGTCTGCGGGGGGCCCCTACGAGCAGTACTTC